The clone carrying this TCR beta chain has a handful of counts. Its antigen is undetermined. The sample carries other DNA sequences with the same CDR3. The split of CD4+ cells yielded CD45RA+ naive and CD45RA-negative memory subsets. The data were taken from a study of shared clonotypes between healthy human individuals. Study in general: Donors had three CD4 naive, three CD4 memory, two CD8 naive and one CD8 memory plate apiece. The study's findings and limits: On the whole, naive subsets had larger estimated richness than memory subsets had.

Germline values: CDR1 SNHLY, CDR2 FYNNEI. CDR3 length: 13 amino acids. V was clipped by 6 bases and J by 1 base; unmatched bases: 2. Some 30,000 T cell genomes, or about 0.2 ug DNA, went into the sorted-subset replicate PCRs. Measured with immunoSEQ multiplex PCR; TCRdb has only the in-frame clones, and not every one. The sample lists 300,000 to 400,000 clones, over 70% occurring once. This chain links TRBV2 with TRBJ1-1; 7 nucleotides line up with TRBD1. This receptor was obtained from a man aged 30-40 years in good health. Sequencing was performed on memory CD4+ T cells sorted from blood. Documented subset: CD45RA-negative fraction. CDR3 coding DNA: TGTGCCAGCAGAGGGGACAGGAACACTGAAGCTTTCTTT. Its protein is CASRGDRNTEAFF.